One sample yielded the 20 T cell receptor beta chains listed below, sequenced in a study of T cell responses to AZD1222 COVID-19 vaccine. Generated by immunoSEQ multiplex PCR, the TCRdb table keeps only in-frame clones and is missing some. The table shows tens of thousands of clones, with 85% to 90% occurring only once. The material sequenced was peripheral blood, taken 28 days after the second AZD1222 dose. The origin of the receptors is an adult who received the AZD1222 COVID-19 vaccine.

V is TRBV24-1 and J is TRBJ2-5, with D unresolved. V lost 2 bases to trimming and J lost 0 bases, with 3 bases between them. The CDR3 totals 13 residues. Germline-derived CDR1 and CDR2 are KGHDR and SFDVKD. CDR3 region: CATSDSNQETQYF. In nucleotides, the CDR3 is TGTGCCACCAGTGATTCTAACCAAGAGACCCAGTACTTC.

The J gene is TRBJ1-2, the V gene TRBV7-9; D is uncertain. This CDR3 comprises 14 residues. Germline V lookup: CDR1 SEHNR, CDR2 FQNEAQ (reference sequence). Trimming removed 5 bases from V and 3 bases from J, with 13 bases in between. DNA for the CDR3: TGTGCCAGCAGCCCCGGCAGTACGTACTATGGCTACACCTTC. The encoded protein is CASSPGSTYYGYTF.

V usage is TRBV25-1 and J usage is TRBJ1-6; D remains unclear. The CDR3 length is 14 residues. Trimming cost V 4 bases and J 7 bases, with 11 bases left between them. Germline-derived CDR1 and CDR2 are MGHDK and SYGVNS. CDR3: CASSGDTANSPLHF. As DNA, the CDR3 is TGTGCCAGCAGTGGCGACACGGCAAATTCACCCCTCCACTTT.

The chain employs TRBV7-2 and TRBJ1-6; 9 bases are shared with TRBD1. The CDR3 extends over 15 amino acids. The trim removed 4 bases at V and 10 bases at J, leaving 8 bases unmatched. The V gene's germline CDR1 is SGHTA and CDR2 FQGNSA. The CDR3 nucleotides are TGTGCCAGCAGCTCGGGACAGGGCAGGGGGTCACCCCTCCACTTT. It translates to CASSSGQGRGSPLHF.

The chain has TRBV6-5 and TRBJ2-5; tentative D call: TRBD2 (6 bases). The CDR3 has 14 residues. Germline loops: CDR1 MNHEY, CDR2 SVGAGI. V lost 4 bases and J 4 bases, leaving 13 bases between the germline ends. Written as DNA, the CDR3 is TGTGCCAGCAGTTTGACGGGGGTGTTAGAGACCCAGTACTTC. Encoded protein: CASSLTGVLETQYF.

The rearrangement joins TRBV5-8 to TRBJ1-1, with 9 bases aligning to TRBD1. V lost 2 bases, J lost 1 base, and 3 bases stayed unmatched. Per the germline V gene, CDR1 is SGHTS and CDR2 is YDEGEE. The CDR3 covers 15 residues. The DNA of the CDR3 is TGTGCCAGCAGCTTTGACAGGGGGGGGAACACTGAAGCTTTCTTT. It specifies CASSFDRGGNTEAFF.

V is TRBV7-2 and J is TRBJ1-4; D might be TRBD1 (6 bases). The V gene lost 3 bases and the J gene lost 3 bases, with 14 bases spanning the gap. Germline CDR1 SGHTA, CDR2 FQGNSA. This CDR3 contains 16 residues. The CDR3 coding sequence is TGTGCCAGCAGCTTGCAAACAGGGTTGGCTAATGAAAAACTGTTTTTT. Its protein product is CASSLQTGLANEKLFF.

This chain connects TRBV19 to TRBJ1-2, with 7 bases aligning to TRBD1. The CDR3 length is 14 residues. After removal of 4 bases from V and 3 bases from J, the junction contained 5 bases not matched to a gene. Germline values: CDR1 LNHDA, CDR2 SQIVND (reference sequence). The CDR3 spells CASSKGQQHYGYTF. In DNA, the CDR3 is TGTGCCAGTAGTAAGGGACAGCAACACTATGGCTACACCTTC.

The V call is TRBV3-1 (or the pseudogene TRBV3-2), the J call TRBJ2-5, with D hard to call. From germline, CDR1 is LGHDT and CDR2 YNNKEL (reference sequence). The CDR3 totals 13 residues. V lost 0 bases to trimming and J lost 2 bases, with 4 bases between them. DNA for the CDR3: TGTGCCAGCAGCCAAGATCGTCAAGAGACCCAGTACTTC. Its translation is CASSQDRQETQYF.

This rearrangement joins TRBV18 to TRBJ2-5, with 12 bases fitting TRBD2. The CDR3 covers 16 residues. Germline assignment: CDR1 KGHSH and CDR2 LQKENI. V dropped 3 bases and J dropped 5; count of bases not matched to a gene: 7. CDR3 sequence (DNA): TGTGCCAGCTCACCCTATCCTAGCGGGGGGGCTGAGACCCAGTACTTC. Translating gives CASSPYPSGGAETQYF.

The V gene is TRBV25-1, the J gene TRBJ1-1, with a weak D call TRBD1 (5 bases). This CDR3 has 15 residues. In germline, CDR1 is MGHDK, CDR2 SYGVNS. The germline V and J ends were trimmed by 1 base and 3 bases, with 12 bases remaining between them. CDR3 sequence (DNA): TGTGCCAGCAGTGAATGGTCAGGGCGGGACACTGAAGCTTTCTTT. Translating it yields CASSEWSGRDTEAFF. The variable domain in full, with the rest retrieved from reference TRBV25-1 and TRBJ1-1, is EADIYQTPRYLVIGTGKKITLECSQTMGHDKMYWYQQDPGMELHLIHYSYGVNSTEKGDLSSESTVSRIRTEHFPLTLESARPSHTSQYLCASSEWSGRDTEAFFGQGTRLTVV.

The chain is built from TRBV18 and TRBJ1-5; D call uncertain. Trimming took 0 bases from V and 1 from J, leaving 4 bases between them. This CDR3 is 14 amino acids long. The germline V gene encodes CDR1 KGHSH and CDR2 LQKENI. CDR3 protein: CASSPPDSNQPQHF. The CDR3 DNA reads TGTGCCAGCTCACCACCGGACAGCAATCAGCCCCAGCATTTT.

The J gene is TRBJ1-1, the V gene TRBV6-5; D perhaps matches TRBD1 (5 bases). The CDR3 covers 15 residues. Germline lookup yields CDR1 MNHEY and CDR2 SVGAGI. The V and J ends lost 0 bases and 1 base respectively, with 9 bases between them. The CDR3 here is CASSYSWTQNTEAFF. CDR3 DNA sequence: TGTGCCAGCAGTTACTCCTGGACACAGAACACTGAAGCTTTCTTT.

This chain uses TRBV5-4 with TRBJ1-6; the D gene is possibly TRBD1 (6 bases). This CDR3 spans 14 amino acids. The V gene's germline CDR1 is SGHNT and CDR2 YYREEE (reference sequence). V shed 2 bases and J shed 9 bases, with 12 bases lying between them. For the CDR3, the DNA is TGTGCCAGCAGCTTACAGGGAATGGGTTCACCCCTCCACTTT. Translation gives CASSLQGMGSPLHF.

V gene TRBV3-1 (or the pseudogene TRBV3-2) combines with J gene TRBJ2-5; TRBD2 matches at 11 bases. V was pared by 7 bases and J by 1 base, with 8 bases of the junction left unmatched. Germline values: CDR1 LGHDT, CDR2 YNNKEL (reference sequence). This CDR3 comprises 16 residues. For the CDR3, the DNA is TGTGCCAGCACCTACGGACTAGCGGGCCCCCAAGAGACCCAGTACTTC. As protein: CASTYGLAGPQETQYF.

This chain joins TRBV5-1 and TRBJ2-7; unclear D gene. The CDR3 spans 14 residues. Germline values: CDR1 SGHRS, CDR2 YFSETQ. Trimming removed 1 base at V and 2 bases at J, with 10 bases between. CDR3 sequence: CASSLNYPPYEQYF. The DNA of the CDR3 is TGCGCCAGCAGCTTGAACTACCCTCCCTACGAGCAGTACTTC.

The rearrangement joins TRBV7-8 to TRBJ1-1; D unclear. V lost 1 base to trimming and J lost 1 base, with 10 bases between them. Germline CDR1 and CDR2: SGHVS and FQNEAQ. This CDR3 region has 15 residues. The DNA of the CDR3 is TGTGCCAGCAGCTTAGTTTCGAGCGCGAACACTGAAGCTTTCTTT. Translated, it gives CASSLVSSANTEAFF.

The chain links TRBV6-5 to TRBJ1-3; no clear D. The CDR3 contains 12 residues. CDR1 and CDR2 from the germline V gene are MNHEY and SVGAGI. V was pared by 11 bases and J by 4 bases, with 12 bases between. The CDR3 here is CAHEGSGNTIYF. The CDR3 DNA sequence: TGTGCCCATGAGGGATCCGGAAACACCATATATTTT.

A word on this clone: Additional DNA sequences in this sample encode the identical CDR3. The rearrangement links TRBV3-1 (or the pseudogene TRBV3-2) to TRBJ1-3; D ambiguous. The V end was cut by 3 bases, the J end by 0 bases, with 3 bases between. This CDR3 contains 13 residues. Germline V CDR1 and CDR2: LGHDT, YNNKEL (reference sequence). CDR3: CASSQGSGNTIYF. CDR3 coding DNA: TGTGCCAGCAGCCAGGGCTCTGGAAACACCATATATTTT.

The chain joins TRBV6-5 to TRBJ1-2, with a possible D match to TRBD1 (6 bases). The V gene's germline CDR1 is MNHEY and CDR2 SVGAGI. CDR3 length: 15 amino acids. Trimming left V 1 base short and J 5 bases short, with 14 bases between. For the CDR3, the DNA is TGTGCCAGCAGTTACTTCGGGAGAGGGGGTTATGGCTACACCTTC. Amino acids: CASSYFGRGGYGYTF.